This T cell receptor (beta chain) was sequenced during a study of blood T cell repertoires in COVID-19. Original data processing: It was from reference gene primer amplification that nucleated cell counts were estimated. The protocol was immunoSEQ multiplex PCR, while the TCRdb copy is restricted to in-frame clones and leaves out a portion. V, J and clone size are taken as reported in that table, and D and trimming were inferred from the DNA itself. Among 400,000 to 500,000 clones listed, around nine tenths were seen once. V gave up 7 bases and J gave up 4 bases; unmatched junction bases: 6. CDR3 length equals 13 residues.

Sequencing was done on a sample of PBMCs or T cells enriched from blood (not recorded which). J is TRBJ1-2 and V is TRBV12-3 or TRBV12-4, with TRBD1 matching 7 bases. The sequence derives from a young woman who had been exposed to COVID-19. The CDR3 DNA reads TGTGCCAGCACCCCGACAGGGACCTATGGCTACACCTTC. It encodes CASTPTGTYGYTF.